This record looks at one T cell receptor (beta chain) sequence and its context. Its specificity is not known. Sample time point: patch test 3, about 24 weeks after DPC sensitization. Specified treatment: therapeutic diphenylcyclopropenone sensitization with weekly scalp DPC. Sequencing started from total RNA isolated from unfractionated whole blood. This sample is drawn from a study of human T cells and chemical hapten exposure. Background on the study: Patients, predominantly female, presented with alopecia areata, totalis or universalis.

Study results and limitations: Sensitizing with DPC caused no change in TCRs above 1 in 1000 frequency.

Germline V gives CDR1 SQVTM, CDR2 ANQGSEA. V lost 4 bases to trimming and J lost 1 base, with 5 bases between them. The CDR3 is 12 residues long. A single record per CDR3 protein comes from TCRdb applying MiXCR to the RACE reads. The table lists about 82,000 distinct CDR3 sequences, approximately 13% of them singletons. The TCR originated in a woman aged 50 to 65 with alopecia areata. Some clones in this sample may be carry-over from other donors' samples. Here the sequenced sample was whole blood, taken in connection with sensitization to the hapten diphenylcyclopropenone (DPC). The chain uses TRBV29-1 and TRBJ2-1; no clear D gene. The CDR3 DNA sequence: TGCAGCGTTGCACGGTCCTACAATGAGCAGTTCTTC. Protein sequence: CSVARSYNEQFF.